This passage covers 3 T cell receptor beta chains from one sample sequenced in a study of identical twins. TCRdb redid the calling of the 5' RACE reads with MiXCR, one entry per CDR3 protein. This table holds hundreds of thousands of distinct CDR3 sequences, 21% found once. The same specimen was also included in a second study, on T cells expressing NK-cell markers.

The sample consisted of PBMCs. Receptors were obtained from a woman in her late teens or twenties in good health.

This clonotype was seen a few times. V is TRBV6-1 and J is TRBJ2-2; 9 bases are a match to TRBD2. Looked up from germline, CDR1 is MNHNS and CDR2 is SASEGT. CDR3 length equals 16 residues. V gave up 8 bases and J gave up 5 bases; unmatched junction bases: 12. The CDR3 DNA reads as TGTGCCAGCCGACGGGGCGGGGGGGCAAGGACCGGGGAGCTGTTTTTT. Translation gives CASRRGGGARTGELFF.

This clonotype was seen a handful of times. The V call is TRBV6-1, the J call TRBJ2-1; 14 nucleotides align to TRBD2. Germline values: CDR1 MNHNS, CDR2 SASEGT. This CDR3 is 17 amino acids long. V shed 3 bases and J 2 bases; nucleotides not matched to a gene: 3. The CDR3 coding sequence is TGTGCCAGCAGTGAGTTGGGACTAGCGGGAGCCTACAATGAGCAGTTCTTC. Encoded protein: CASSELGLAGAYNEQFF.

This clonotype has a handful of counts. The chain links TRBV7-6 to TRBJ2-1, with 12 bases that match TRBD2. After removal of 4 bases from V and 8 bases from J, the junction contained 9 bases not matched to a gene. Germline V gives CDR1 SGHVS, CDR2 FNYEAQ. CDR3 size: 16 residues. As DNA, the CDR3 is TGTGCCAGCAGCTCAAGGACTAGCGGGGTCTCCTATGAGCAGTTCTTC. Its protein product is CASSSRTSGVSYEQFF. The whole variable domain, filled in from reference TRBV7-6 and TRBJ2-1, reads GAGVSQSPRYKVTKRGQDVALRCDPISGHVSLYWYRQALGQGPEFLTYFNYEAQQDKSGLPNDRFSAERPEGSISTLTIQRTEQRDSAMYRCASSSRTSGVSYEQFFGPGTRLTVL.